This T cell receptor beta chain was recovered during a study of blood T cells in healthy people across ages. On the study more broadly: About one barcoded beta molecule per two T cells came from capture by template switching. Points from the study as a whole: The lack of PBMC sorting stopped any conclusive naive versus antigen-experienced comparison. Long-lived and aged donors differed, with more naive CD4+ cells and higher diversity in the long-lived.

Researchers isolated at least 7 million PBMCs per sample. In regard to this clonotype: Its target is unknown.

A second PCR, run for roughly 7 to 12 cycles, used a sample-barcoded 5' primer plus a J-beta primer mix. In TCRdb, the 5' RACE reads were re-called with MiXCR into one record per CDR3 protein. The sample yields under 850,000 distinct CDR3 sequences, 30% to 45% seen once. Between the trimmed V and J ends, which lost 11 bases and 0 bases, there was a span of 19 bases. This CDR3 has 15 residues. Germline V gene sequence: CDR1 MDHEN, CDR2 SYDVKM. The genes are TRBV28 and TRBJ1-2; no reliable D call. The receptor's source is a man younger than 35 in good health. Specimen: blood. The CDR3 protein is CAGGPGRLPNYGYTF. The CDR3 DNA sequence: TGTGCCGGCGGCCCTGGACGGCTCCCTAACTATGGCTACACCTTC.